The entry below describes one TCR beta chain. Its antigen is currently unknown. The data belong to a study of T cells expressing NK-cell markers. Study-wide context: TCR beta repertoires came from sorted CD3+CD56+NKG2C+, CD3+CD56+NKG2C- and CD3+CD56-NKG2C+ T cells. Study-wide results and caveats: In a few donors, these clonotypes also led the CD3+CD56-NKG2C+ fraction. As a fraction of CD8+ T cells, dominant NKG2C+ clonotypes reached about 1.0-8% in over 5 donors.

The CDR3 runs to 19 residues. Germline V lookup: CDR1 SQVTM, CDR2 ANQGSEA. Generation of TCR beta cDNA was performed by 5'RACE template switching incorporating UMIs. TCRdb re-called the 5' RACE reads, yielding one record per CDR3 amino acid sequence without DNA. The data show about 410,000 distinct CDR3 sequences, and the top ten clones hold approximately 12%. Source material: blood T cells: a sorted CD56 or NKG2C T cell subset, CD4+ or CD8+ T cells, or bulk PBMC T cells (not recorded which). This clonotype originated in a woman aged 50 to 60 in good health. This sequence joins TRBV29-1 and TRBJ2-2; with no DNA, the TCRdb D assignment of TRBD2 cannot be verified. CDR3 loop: CSVGGWSGRAQTGGGELFF.